This TCR beta chain appears in the sequencing data of a study of cytomegalovirus exposure and HLA in healthy donors. The primer mix had 60 Vbeta and 13 Jbeta primers. TCRdb's table, derived via immunoSEQ multiplex PCR, lists solely in-frame clones and lacks some. This sample's clone table lists over 55,000 clones. The receptor's source is a boy aged 5-17 years in good health and CMV-seronegative. Material for sequencing was PBMCs.

Written as DNA, the CDR3 is TGTGCCAGCAGTGCCGGGACAGGGCCTTTTAGCAATCAGCCCCAGCATTTT. Amino acids: CASSAGTGPFSNQPQHF. The V gene is TRBV25-1, the J gene TRBJ1-5, with 9 bases aligning to TRBD1. Germline V CDR1 and CDR2: MGHDK, SYGVNS. V was pared by 4 bases and J by 0 bases, with 7 bases of the junction left unmatched. CDR3 length: 17 residues.